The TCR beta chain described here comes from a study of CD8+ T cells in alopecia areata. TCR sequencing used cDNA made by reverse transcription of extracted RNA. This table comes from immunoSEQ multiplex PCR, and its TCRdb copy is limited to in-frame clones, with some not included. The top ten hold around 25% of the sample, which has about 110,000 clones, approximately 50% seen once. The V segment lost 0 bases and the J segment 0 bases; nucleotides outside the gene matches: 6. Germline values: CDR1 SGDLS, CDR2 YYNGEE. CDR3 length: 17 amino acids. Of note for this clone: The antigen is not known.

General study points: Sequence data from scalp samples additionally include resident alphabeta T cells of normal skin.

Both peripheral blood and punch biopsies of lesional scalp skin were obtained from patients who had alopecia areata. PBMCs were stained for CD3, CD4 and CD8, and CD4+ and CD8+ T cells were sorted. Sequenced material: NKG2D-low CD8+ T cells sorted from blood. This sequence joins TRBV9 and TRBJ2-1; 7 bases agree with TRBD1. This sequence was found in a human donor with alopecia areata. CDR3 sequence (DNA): TGTGCCAGCAGCGTAGCTCGTCGGGACAGCTCCTACAATGAGCAGTTCTTC. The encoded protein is CASSVARRDSSYNEQFF.